This paragraph reports one TCR beta chain. This entry is derived from a study of OX40 agonist ivuxolimab in advanced cancers. Across the whole study: Males comprised roughly four fifths of the group, whose mean age was about 62 years (range about 20 to 79).

J was trimmed by 4 bases and V by 2 bases; bases with no gene match: 3. The CDR3 contains 14 residues. Germline values: CDR1 MDHEN, CDR2 SYDVKM. Assay used: immunoSEQ multiplex PCR; TCRdb lists only in-frame clones, some missing. Among about 90,000 clones listed, roughly 90% were seen once. The source of this sequence is an adult with an advanced solid tumor such as melanoma, head and neck, liver or kidney cancer. The specimen was CD4+ or CD8+ T cells sorted from blood, collected in a trial of the OX40 agonist ivuxolimab. This chain connects TRBV28 to TRBJ2-7, with 9 bases that match TRBD1. CDR3 nucleotide sequence: TGTGCCAGCAGTTTAATGACAGGGGGGTACGAGCAGTACTTC. This codes for CASSLMTGGYEQYF.